These T cell receptor beta chains were read from a single sample in a study of OX40 agonist ivuxolimab in advanced cancers. Sequenced by immunoSEQ multiplex PCR; TCRdb stores in-frame clones only, minus some. The table shows about 64,000 clones, with over 65% occurring only once. Sequencing used CD4+ or CD8+ T cells sorted from blood, obtained in a trial of the OX40 agonist ivuxolimab. Receptors were obtained from an adult with an advanced solid tumor such as melanoma, head and neck, liver or kidney cancer. Both conserved end residues are part of each CDR3. Fields, in order: clone size, D gene, J gene, V gene, CDR3 DNA, CDR3 protein. A D gene is named only where the DNA matches it firmly. For some rows the clone size is stated as once, few or many, or as a class when expanded; others skip it.

clone size: -
D gene: -
J gene: TRBJ2-1
V gene: TRBV7-3
CDR3 DNA: TGTGCCAGCAGCTTATGGCAGTTCTTC
CDR3 protein: CASSLWQFF

clone size: -
D gene: TRBD2
J gene: TRBJ2-3
V gene: TRBV29-1
CDR3 DNA: TGCAGCGTCAGGGGAGCGGGGGGGTTCACAGATACGCAGTATTTT
CDR3 protein: CSVRGAGGFTDTQYF

clone size: -
D gene: TRBD2
J gene: TRBJ2-7
V gene: TRBV6-5
CDR3 DNA: TGTGCCAGCAGTTACGGGACTAGCGGGAGAGTCCAGCAGTACTTC
CDR3 protein: CASSYGTSGRVQQYF

clone size: few
D gene: TRBD1
J gene: TRBJ2-2
V gene: TRBV25-1
CDR3 DNA: TGTGCCAGCAGTACCGGGACAGGGGGCGTTGGAACCGGGGAGCTGTTTTTT
CDR3 protein: CASSTGTGGVGTGELFF

clone size: -
D gene: -
J gene: TRBJ1-1
V gene: TRBV20-1
CDR3 DNA: TGCAGTGCCCAGACTTCCGCTGAAGCTTTCTTT
CDR3 protein: CSAQTSAEAFF

clone size: -
D gene: -
J gene: TRBJ1-2
V gene: TRBV2
CDR3 DNA: TGTGCCAGCAGTGAAGAGGGAGGCTATGGCTACACCTTC
CDR3 protein: CASSEEGGYGYTF

clone size: -
D gene: TRBD2
J gene: TRBJ2-3
V gene: TRBV7-2
CDR3 DNA: TGTGCCAGCAGCCCAGGACTAGCGGGAGAAACAGATACGCAGTATTTT
CDR3 protein: CASSPGLAGETDTQYF

clone size: -
D gene: -
J gene: TRBJ1-1
V gene: TRBV27
CDR3 DNA: TGTGCCAGCAGTTTATCGGGGGGAGTAGTAGCTTTCTTT
CDR3 protein: CASSLSGGVVAFF

clone size: -
D gene: -
J gene: TRBJ2-2
V gene: TRBV10-3
CDR3 DNA: TGTGCCGGCGGGACAAACACCGGGGAGCTGTTTTTT
CDR3 protein: CAGGTNTGELFF

clone size: -
D gene: TRBD2
J gene: TRBJ2-1
V gene: TRBV7-9
CDR3 DNA: TGTGCCAGCAGCTTAACCCTAGCGGAGTACAATGAGCAGTTCTTC
CDR3 protein: CASSLTLAEYNEQFF

clone size: -
D gene: -
J gene: TRBJ2-5
V gene: TRBV6-6
CDR3 DNA: TGTGCCAGCAGTTACTCAGGACGGTCCCAAGAGACCCAGTACTTC
CDR3 protein: CASSYSGRSQETQYF

clone size: -
D gene: TRBD1
J gene: TRBJ2-7
V gene: TRBV15
CDR3 DNA: TGTGCCACCAGCAGACTCGGGACAGGGACCCACGAGCAGTACTTC
CDR3 protein: CATSRLGTGTHEQYF

clone size: -
D gene: -
J gene: TRBJ2-3
V gene: TRBV5-4
CDR3 DNA: TGTGCCAGCAGCCCCTTCCGGAGTTGGGCTAGCACAGATACGCAGTATTTT
CDR3 protein: CASSPFRSWASTDTQYF

clone size: -
D gene: -
J gene: TRBJ1-2
V gene: TRBV7-9
CDR3 DNA: TGTGCCAGCAGCCGAGGACTTCGGAACATTTATGGCTACACCTTC
CDR3 protein: CASSRGLRNIYGYTF

clone size: -
D gene: -
J gene: TRBJ1-3
V gene: TRBV7-9
CDR3 DNA: TGTGCCAGCAGCTTAGCAGGGGGTGGAAACACCATATATTTT
CDR3 protein: CASSLAGGGNTIYF

clone size: -
D gene: -
J gene: TRBJ1-5
V gene: TRBV19
CDR3 DNA: TGTGCCAGTAGTATAGATCCGGCCGAACCGGAGCCCCAGCATTTT
CDR3 protein: CASSIDPAEPEPQHF

clone size: -
D gene: TRBD2
J gene: TRBJ2-1
V gene: TRBV5-1
CDR3 DNA: TGCGCCAGCAACCCCAGCGGGGCTCTCATCAATGAGCAGTTCTTC
CDR3 protein: CASNPSGALINEQFF

clone size: -
D gene: TRBD2
J gene: TRBJ2-1
V gene: TRBV11-2
CDR3 DNA: TGTGCCAGCAGCCTGGGACTAGCGGGAGGTCATGAGCAGTTCTTC
CDR3 protein: CASSLGLAGGHEQFF

clone size: once
D gene: -
J gene: TRBJ1-2
V gene: TRBV7-9
CDR3 DNA: TGTGCCAGCAGCTTAGTGGTGGGGGTAAACTATGGCTACACCTTC
CDR3 protein: CASSLVVGVNYGYTF

clone size: -
D gene: -
J gene: TRBJ2-5
V gene: TRBV5-5
CDR3 DNA: TGTGCCAGCAACTCAGACCCTCAGACCCAGTACTTC
CDR3 protein: CASNSDPQTQYF

clone size: -
D gene: -
J gene: TRBJ2-2
V gene: TRBV9
CDR3 DNA: TGTGCCAGCAGCGTAGTCTCCGGGGAGCTGTTTTTT
CDR3 protein: CASSVVSGELFF

clone size: -
D gene: -
J gene: TRBJ2-2
V gene: TRBV6-5
CDR3 DNA: TGTGCCAGCGAACTGGGTAACACCGGGGAGCTGTTTTTT
CDR3 protein: CASELGNTGELFF

clone size: -
D gene: TRBD1
J gene: TRBJ1-2
V gene: TRBV5-5
CDR3 DNA: TGTGCCAGCAGCCGCACAACCGGGACAGGGTACGATGGCTACACCTTC
CDR3 protein: CASSRTTGTGYDGYTF

clone size: -
D gene: TRBD2
J gene: TRBJ2-7
V gene: TRBV5-1
CDR3 DNA: TGCGCCAGCAGAAAGACTAGCGGGAGGACTCAAAATCTCGAGCAGTACTTC
CDR3 protein: CASRKTSGRTQNLEQYF

clone size: -
D gene: -
J gene: TRBJ2-6
V gene: TRBV10-3
CDR3 DNA: TGTGCCATCAAGGCAACCTCTGGGGCCAACGTCCTGACTTTC
CDR3 protein: CAIKATSGANVLTF

clone size: once
D gene: TRBD2
J gene: TRBJ2-7
V gene: TRBV30
CDR3 DNA: TGTGCCTGGAGTGCCGGGACTAGCGGATACGAGCAGTACTTC
CDR3 protein: CAWSAGTSGYEQYF

clone size: -
D gene: TRBD1
J gene: TRBJ2-5
V gene: TRBV5-1
CDR3 DNA: TGCGCCAGCAGCCAACAGGGGCAGGCAGAGACCCAGTACTTC
CDR3 protein: CASSQQGQAETQYF

clone size: -
D gene: -
J gene: TRBJ1-3
V gene: TRBV29-1
CDR3 DNA: TGCAGCGTTGGGGAGATGGGAAACACCATATATTTT
CDR3 protein: CSVGEMGNTIYF

clone size: -
D gene: TRBD2
J gene: TRBJ2-5
V gene: TRBV5-4
CDR3 DNA: TGTGCCAGCAGCTTGGGGGGACTAGCGGGACAAGAGACCCAGTACTTC
CDR3 protein: CASSLGGLAGQETQYF

clone size: -
D gene: -
J gene: TRBJ1-2
V gene: TRBV10-3
CDR3 DNA: TGTGCCATCAGTACCCGGGACGGGGATGGCTACACCTTC
CDR3 protein: CAISTRDGDGYTF

clone size: -
D gene: TRBD2
J gene: TRBJ2-2
V gene: TRBV10-3
CDR3 DNA: TGTGCCATCAAAGCGGGAGGGGCGCACACCGGGGAGCTGTTTTTT
CDR3 protein: CAIKAGGAHTGELFF

clone size: -
D gene: -
J gene: TRBJ2-3
V gene: TRBV11-2
CDR3 DNA: TGTGCCAGCAGCCCGAGGACCTCAGGGGTTACAGATACGCAGTATTTT
CDR3 protein: CASSPRTSGVTDTQYF

clone size: -
D gene: -
J gene: TRBJ1-3
V gene: TRBV4-3
CDR3 DNA: TGCGCCAGCAGCCAAGCGGGGAGTAGCTCTGGAAACACCATATATTTT
CDR3 protein: CASSQAGSSSGNTIYF

clone size: -
D gene: -
J gene: TRBJ1-6
V gene: TRBV4-3
CDR3 DNA: TGCGCCAGCAGCCAAGATCGAGGGAGGTATTCACCCCTCCACTTT
CDR3 protein: CASSQDRGRYSPLHF

clone size: -
D gene: -
J gene: TRBJ1-1
V gene: TRBV19
CDR3 DNA: TGTGCCAGTACCCAACAGGGTGAAGCTTTCTTT
CDR3 protein: CASTQQGEAFF

clone size: -
D gene: -
J gene: TRBJ1-1
V gene: TRBV7-2
CDR3 DNA: TGTGCCAGCAGCTTGACGGGGGTGGCTTTCTTT
CDR3 protein: CASSLTGVAFF

clone size: -
D gene: -
J gene: TRBJ2-7
V gene: TRBV9
CDR3 DNA: TGTGCCAGCAGCGGTTCCTACGAGCAGTACTTC
CDR3 protein: CASSGSYEQYF

clone size: -
D gene: -
J gene: TRBJ2-7
V gene: TRBV30
CDR3 DNA: TGTGCCTGGAGTGTAATGTACGAGCAGTACTTC
CDR3 protein: CAWSVMYEQYF

clone size: -
D gene: -
J gene: TRBJ2-7
V gene: TRBV9
CDR3 DNA: TGTGCCAGCAGCGTAGACCCAGCCGGGAAAAACGGAGAGCAGTACTTC
CDR3 protein: CASSVDPAGKNGEQYF

clone size: -
D gene: -
J gene: TRBJ1-5
V gene: TRBV7-9
CDR3 DNA: TGTGCCAGCAGCTTAGCAGAGCAGCCCCAGCATTTT
CDR3 protein: CASSLAEQPQHF

clone size: -
D gene: TRBD1
J gene: TRBJ2-3
V gene: TRBV4-3
CDR3 DNA: TGCGCCAGCAGCCAAAATCCGGGACAGGGGGCAGATACGCAGTATTTT
CDR3 protein: CASSQNPGQGADTQYF

clone size: -
D gene: TRBD1
J gene: TRBJ1-3
V gene: TRBV30
CDR3 DNA: TGTGCCTGGAGGGTACAGGGGAACTCTGGAAACACCATATATTTT
CDR3 protein: CAWRVQGNSGNTIYF

clone size: once
D gene: -
J gene: TRBJ2-4
V gene: TRBV7-9
CDR3 DNA: TGTGCCAGCAGCTCCTATACAGGACAGAACATTCAGTACTTC
CDR3 protein: CASSSYTGQNIQYF

clone size: -
D gene: TRBD2
J gene: TRBJ2-7
V gene: TRBV6-1
CDR3 DNA: TGTGCCAGCAGTGATCCGGGACTAGCGACCGACGAGCAGTACTTC
CDR3 protein: CASSDPGLATDEQYF

clone size: -
D gene: TRBD2
J gene: TRBJ2-7
V gene: TRBV11-2
CDR3 DNA: TGTGCCAGCAGCTTAGCGGGAGGTGCCTACGAGCAGTACTTC
CDR3 protein: CASSLAGGAYEQYF

clone size: once
D gene: TRBD1
J gene: TRBJ2-3
V gene: TRBV11-3
CDR3 DNA: TGTGCCAGCACCAGGGGGTTCCCCACAGATACGCAGTATTTT
CDR3 protein: CASTRGFPTDTQYF

clone size: once
D gene: TRBD2
J gene: TRBJ2-5
V gene: TRBV30
CDR3 DNA: TGTGCCTGGAGGTTGTTTAGCGGGAGGGAAACCCAGTACTTC
CDR3 protein: CAWRLFSGRETQYF

clone size: once
D gene: -
J gene: TRBJ2-5
V gene: TRBV5-6
CDR3 DNA: TGTGCCAGCAGCCGGATCGGGGGATTTGGGACCCAGTACTTC
CDR3 protein: CASSRIGGFGTQYF

clone size: -
D gene: -
J gene: TRBJ2-7
V gene: TRBV30
CDR3 DNA: TGCGCCTGGAGTCTCGACAGGAGCTCCTACGAGCAGTACTTC
CDR3 protein: CAWSLDRSSYEQYF

clone size: once
D gene: TRBD2
J gene: TRBJ2-7
V gene: TRBV14
CDR3 DNA: TGTGCCAGCAGCCGAGCGGGGGGACACTACGAGCAGTACTTC
CDR3 protein: CASSRAGGHYEQYF

clone size: -
D gene: TRBD2
J gene: TRBJ2-3
V gene: TRBV18
CDR3 DNA: TGTGCCAGCTCACCCTTAGCGGGAGTTGGAGCAGATACGCAGTATTTT
CDR3 protein: CASSPLAGVGADTQYF

clone size: -
D gene: TRBD1
J gene: TRBJ1-2
V gene: TRBV6-6
CDR3 DNA: TGTGCCAGCAGTAACGACAGGGACCCTAACTATGGCTACACCTTC
CDR3 protein: CASSNDRDPNYGYTF

clone size: -
D gene: TRBD2
J gene: TRBJ2-7
V gene: TRBV4-1
CDR3 DNA: TGCGCCAGCAGCCAAGCAGCGGGGGGGTTCTACGAGCAGTACTTC
CDR3 protein: CASSQAAGGFYEQYF

clone size: -
D gene: -
J gene: TRBJ2-7
V gene: TRBV19
CDR3 DNA: TGTGCCAGTAAAAAAACCCCAGGCCCCTACGAGCAGTACTTC
CDR3 protein: CASKKTPGPYEQYF